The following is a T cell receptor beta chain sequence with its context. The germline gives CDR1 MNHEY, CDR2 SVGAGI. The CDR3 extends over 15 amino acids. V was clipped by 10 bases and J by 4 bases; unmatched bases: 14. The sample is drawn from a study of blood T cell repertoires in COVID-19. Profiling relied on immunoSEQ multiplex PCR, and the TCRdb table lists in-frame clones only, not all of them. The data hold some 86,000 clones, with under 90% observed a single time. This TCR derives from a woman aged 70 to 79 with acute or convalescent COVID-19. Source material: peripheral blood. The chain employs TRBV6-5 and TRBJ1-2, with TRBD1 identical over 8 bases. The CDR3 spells CATQQGSGTGYGYTF. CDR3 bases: TGTGCCACCCAGCAGGGATCCGGGACAGGCTATGGCTACACCTTC.